The 21 T cell receptor beta chains given below trace back to one sample, sequenced in a study of T cell repertoires in cytomegalovirus infection. TCRdb independently ran MiXCR on the reads; one entry per CDR3 protein. The sample contains a few hundred thousand distinct CDR3 sequences, approximately 13% of which appear only once. The sequenced sample was PBMCs. These receptors all come from a human donor in good health (CMV status not recorded). Some clones in this sample may be carry-over from other donors' samples.

The table lists this clonotype with many counts. The J gene is TRBJ1-2, the V gene TRBV5-6; D gene ambiguous. The CDR3 contains 12 residues. V lost 4 bases and J lost 7, with 11 bases in between. Germline assignment: CDR1 SGHDT and CDR2 YYEEEE. The CDR3 loop reads CASSPATIGYTF. CDR3 coding DNA: TGTGCCAGCAGCCCGGCTACTATTGGCTACACCTTC.

This clonotype was counted ten times or more. The rearrangement joins TRBV5-6 to TRBJ1-6, with 10 nucleotides matching TRBD1. V was clipped by 4 bases and J by 6 bases; unmatched bases: 4. The CDR3 covers 15 residues. Germline lookup yields CDR1 SGHDT and CDR2 YYEEEE. This chain's CDR3 is CASSPGTGANSPLHF. Here the CDR3 DNA reads TGTGCCAGCAGCCCCGGGACAGGGGCTAATTCACCCCTCCACTTT.

This clonotype appeared many times. The V and J genes are TRBV27 and TRBJ1-4; D not resolved. Trimming removed 8 bases from V and 4 bases from J, with 8 bases in between. CDR1 is MNHEY, CDR2 SMNVEV, per germline (reference sequence). The CDR3 totals 12 residues. The CDR3 DNA reads as TGTGCCAGCGGATTAAATAATGAAAAACTGTTTTTT. Its protein product is CASGLNNEKLFF.

This clonotype showed up just a few times. V usage is TRBV6-6 and J usage is TRBJ2-1; tentatively, D is TRBD1 (6 bases). There are 16 residues in the CDR3. CDR1 is MNHNY, CDR2 SVGAGI, per germline (reference sequence). V lost 6 bases and J 0 bases, leaving 15 bases between the germline ends. CDR3 sequence reads: CASRRTGRSSYNEQFF. The CDR3 bases are TGTGCCAGCAGAAGAACAGGGCGGAGCTCCTACAATGAGCAGTTCTTC.

This clonotype was seen a handful of times. The rearrangement uses TRBV4-3 and TRBJ2-6; D possibly corresponds to TRBD1 (7 bases). Germline V lookup: CDR1 LGHNA, CDR2 YSLEER. The V end lost 0 bases, the J end lost 5 bases, and 20 bases lay between the germline ends. The CDR3 sequence is 19 residues long. The CDR3 nucleotides are TGCGCCAGCAGCCAAGATCTAGCGACAGGGAGTCGGAGGGCCAACGTCCTGACTTTC. The encoded protein is CASSQDLATGSRRANVLTF.

This rearrangement joins TRBV29-1 to TRBJ1-1; D remains ambiguous. V was trimmed by 4 bases and J by 1 base, leaving 13 bases between them. Germline values: CDR1 SQVTM, CDR2 ANQGSEA. This CDR3 spans 14 amino acids. The CDR3 bases are TGCAGCGTTGGATGGGCAGGACCGAACACTGAAGCTTTCTTT. Encoded protein: CSVGWAGPNTEAFF. The full variable domain, rest sourced from reference TRBV29-1 and TRBJ1-1, is SAVISQKPSRDICQRGTSLTIQCQVDSQVTMMFWYRQQPGQSLTLIATANQGSEATYESGFVIDKFPISRPNLTFSTLTVSNMSPEDSSIYLCSVGWAGPNTEAFFGQGTRLTVV.

The V and J genes are TRBV12-3 or TRBV12-4 and TRBJ2-5, with TRBD1 matching over 7 bases. The CDR3 has 16 residues. Unmatched junction bases numbered 12, after V lost 6 bases and J lost 2 bases. The CDR3 protein is CASSHHRGRGQETQYF. DNA of the CDR3: TGTGCCAGCAGCCATCACAGGGGAAGGGGGCAAGAGACCCAGTACTTC.

This chain connects TRBV20-1 to TRBJ1-4; D gene unclear. The CDR3 extends over 11 amino acids. Per germline, CDR1 DFQATT and CDR2 SNEGSKA (reference sequence). V was trimmed by 6 bases and J by 7 bases, leaving 9 bases between them. This chain's CDR3 is CSAPWGEKLFF. In nucleotides, the CDR3 is TGCAGTGCCCCCTGGGGTGAAAAACTGTTTTTT.

The genes are TRBV29-1 and TRBJ2-1; TRBD2 matches at 12 bases. J gave up 3 bases and V 3 bases, and 3 bases lay outside the gene matches. Germline CDR1 is SQVTM and CDR2 is ANQGSEA. This CDR3 contains 15 residues. The CDR3 loop reads CSVETSGSFYNEQFF. The CDR3 nucleotides read TGCAGCGTTGAGACTAGCGGGAGTTTCTACAATGAGCAGTTCTTC.

J is TRBJ1-4 and V is TRBV20-1; 9 bases are a match to TRBD1. Germline assignment: CDR1 DFQATT and CDR2 SNEGSKA (reference sequence). The length of the CDR3 is 15 residues. V was pared by 0 bases and J by 8 bases, with 7 bases of the junction left unmatched. The CDR3 nucleotides read TGCAGTGCTAGAGACAGGGGACAGGGCGAGGAAAAACTGTTTTTT. Translation: CSARDRGQGEEKLFF.

This clonotype was counted between two and nine times. The chain couples TRBV20-1 to TRBJ1-5; the D gene is possibly TRBD1 (5 bases). This CDR3 region has 15 residues. V lost 2 bases and J 7 bases, leaving 18 bases between the germline ends. Germline V lookup: CDR1 DFQATT, CDR2 SNEGSKA (reference sequence). The CDR3 protein is CSARSLRGEDQPQHF. CDR3 DNA: TGCAGTGCTAGATCCCTAAGGGGAGAAGACCAGCCCCAGCATTTT.

The chain recombines TRBV20-1 with TRBJ1-6; the D gene is possibly TRBD1 (6 bases). This CDR3 has 15 residues. Germline-derived CDR1 and CDR2 are DFQATT and SNEGSKA (reference sequence). Deletions cut 3 bases from V and 0 bases from J, with 9 bases between. The CDR3 spells CSASGQSSYNSPLHF. The CDR3 nucleotides read TGCAGTGCTAGCGGACAGAGCTCCTATAATTCACCCCTCCACTTT.

This clonotype was picked up many times. This chain connects TRBV7-2 to TRBJ1-3; TRBD1 is a possible D gene (5 bases). V was cut by 5 bases and J by 0 bases, with 11 bases left in between. The length of the CDR3 is 15 residues. In germline, CDR1 is SGHTA, CDR2 FQGNSA. The CDR3 bases are TGTGCCAGCAGCACACGCCAGGGCTCTGGAAACACCATATATTTT. Translating gives CASSTRQGSGNTIYF.

This clonotype was picked up many times. The rearrangement joins TRBV11-2 to TRBJ1-2, with D tentatively TRBD1 (5 bases). The CDR3 totals 14 residues. V lost 1 base, J lost 6 bases, and 12 bases lay in between. Germline-derived CDR1 and CDR2 are SGHAT and FQNNGV. The CDR3 sequence is CASSLVGRVNGYTF. The CDR3 DNA reads TGTGCCAGCAGCTTAGTAGGCAGGGTTAATGGCTACACCTTC.

This clonotype showed up just once. J is TRBJ2-3 and V is TRBV3-1; 8 bases line up with TRBD2. CDR1 LGHDT and CDR2 YNNKEL come from the germline V gene (reference sequence). V dropped 4 bases and J dropped 3; count of bases not matched to a gene: 9. The CDR3 contains 16 residues. DNA for the CDR3: TGTGCCAGCAGCCCCATTGGACTAGCAGTTACAGATACGCAGTATTTT. Its protein is CASSPIGLAVTDTQYF.

This clonotype was detected ten times or more. The V call is TRBV12-3 or TRBV12-4, the J call TRBJ1-1, with D possibly being TRBD1 (5 bases). CDR3 length: 14 residues. V lost 5 bases to trimming and J lost 6 bases, with 16 bases between them. The CDR3 reads CASSPTQTGAEAFF. The CDR3 region has the DNA TGTGCCAGCAGTCCGACCCAAACGGGGGCTGAAGCTTTCTTT.

This clonotype has a handful of counts. J is TRBJ2-3 and V is TRBV6-8; D is uncertain. Trimming left V 2 bases short and J 8 bases short, with 11 bases between. This CDR3 region has 13 residues. The germline V gene has CDR1 MNHGY and CDR2 SAAAGT. The CDR3 DNA reads as TGTGCCAGCAGTTACGGGTCGCTAGGTACGCAGTATTTT. Translating gives CASSYGSLGTQYF.

This clonotype was seen repeatedly, ten times or more. This chain connects TRBV7-3 to TRBJ1-2, with D hard to call. V was shortened by 8 bases and J by 6 bases, with 10 bases between the two germline ends. Germline CDR1 reads SGHTA; CDR2 reads FQGTGA. The CDR3 loop spans 11 amino acids. The chain's CDR3 is CASATRDGYTF. CDR3 coding DNA: TGTGCCAGCGCGACAAGGGATGGCTACACCTTC.

The chain uses TRBV25-1 and TRBJ1-4, with D perhaps matching TRBD1 (6 bases). CDR1 and CDR2 from the germline V gene are MGHDK and SYGVNS. Trimming shortened V by 3 bases and J by 6 bases, and 14 bases separated the two germline ends. CDR3 length equals 15 residues. The CDR3 nucleotides are TGTGCCAGCAGTGACACAGGGAGGAAAGATGAAAAACTGTTTTTT. It codes for CASSDTGRKDEKLFF.

V and J are TRBV10-2 and TRBJ1-2; perhaps TRBD1 as D (6 bases). Looked up from germline, CDR1 is WSHSY and CDR2 is SAAADI. CDR3 length: 15 residues. The V and J ends lost 2 bases and 7 bases respectively, with 17 bases between them. The CDR3 region is CASSEPRDRLLGYTF. The CDR3 nucleotides are TGCGCCAGCAGTGAGCCTCGAGACAGGCTTCTTGGCTACACCTTC.

This rearrangement joins TRBV19 to TRBJ2-6, with D unclear. The V end was cut by 8 bases, the J end by 0 bases, with 11 bases between. This CDR3 has 15 residues. The germline gives CDR1 LNHDA, CDR2 SQIVND (reference sequence). The CDR3 DNA reads as TGTGCCAGTCACTCCGCAAGCTCTGGGGCCAACGTCCTGACTTTC. It encodes CASHSASSGANVLTF.